This T cell receptor beta chain came from a study of T cells after yellow fever vaccination. The study, taken as a whole, reports: Researchers report a weaker secondary response that nonetheless peaked faster, day 5 versus 15. After the booster, over 95% of CD4 and about nine tenths of CD8 primary-response clones were re-detected. CD4 and CD8 compartments shared a small share of clonotypes, likely from convergent recombination.

TCRdb re-called the 5' RACE reads through MiXCR, storing one row per CDR3 protein. The table has roughly 320,000 distinct CDR3 sequences, around 10% seen once. Germline CDR1 SGHTA, CDR2 FQGTGA. V was clipped by 5 bases and J by 6 bases; unmatched bases: 5. This CDR3 has 15 amino acids. This clonotype has a handful of counts. The antigen is undetermined. Sample: CD4+ T cells sorted from PBMCs, taken 45 days after the yellow fever booster vaccination. J is TRBJ2-1 and V is TRBV7-3; TRBD2 aligns across 12 bases. The source of this sequence is a man aged 18 to 30 who received the YFV17D yellow fever vaccine. The CDR3 protein is CASSAGLAGFNEQFF. The CDR3 nucleotides read TGTGCCAGCAGCGCAGGACTAGCGGGGTTCAATGAGCAGTTCTTC.